The 3 T cell receptor beta chains presented below share a single source sample, sequenced in a study of OX40 agonist ivuxolimab in advanced cancers. Generated by immunoSEQ multiplex PCR, the TCRdb table keeps only in-frame clones and is missing some. The sample includes tens of thousands of clones, around 82% seen only once; the top ten take under 7%. The sequenced sample was CD4+ or CD8+ T cells sorted from blood, obtained in a trial of the OX40 agonist ivuxolimab. These receptors were obtained from an adult with an advanced solid tumor such as melanoma, head and neck, liver or kidney cancer.

The V gene is TRBV7-9, the J gene TRBJ1-1, with a weak D call TRBD1 (5 bases). Trimming shortened V by 3 bases and J by 5 bases, and 10 bases separated the two germline ends. CDR1 is SEHNR, CDR2 FQNEAQ, per germline (reference sequence). The CDR3 length is 13 residues. The CDR3 loop is CASSFGGFTEAFF. The DNA of the CDR3 is TGTGCCAGCAGCTTTGGGGGTTTTACTGAAGCTTTCTTT.

This sequence joins TRBV19 and TRBJ2-5, with D perhaps TRBD1 (6 bases). The V and J ends lost 4 bases and 5 bases respectively, with 8 bases between them. The CDR3 runs 12 residues. Germline assignment: CDR1 LNHDA and CDR2 SQIVND (reference sequence). This CDR3 reads CASSTRGETQYF. The DNA of the CDR3 is TGTGCCAGTAGTACTAGGGGGGAGACCCAGTACTTC.

The rearrangement uses TRBV6-5 and TRBJ2-1; possible D gene TRBD1, 6 bases. The CDR3 runs 15 residues. CDR1 MNHEY and CDR2 SVGAGI come from the germline V gene. V was shortened by 0 bases and J by 8 bases, with 14 bases between the two germline ends. The CDR3: CASSYSQGIAYEQFF. The CDR3 DNA follows: TGTGCCAGCAGTTACTCCCAGGGGATTGCCTATGAGCAGTTCTTC.